What follows are 5 T cell receptor beta chains derived from one specimen sequenced in a study of preoperative IRX-2 immunotherapy in early breast cancer (dated by TCRdb to between 2018 and 2020). Per the publication, the treatment or condition label means: preoperative locoregional IRX-2 cytokine immunotherapy. The library was produced with the immunoSEQ multiplex PCR assay. The source is immuneACCESS, and TCRdb retained only in-frame sequences with V and J called. Part of the clones is not carried over; for the studies checked, unresolved V genes explain less than half of this, and the remainder is unexplained. The sample includes about 26,000 clones, with approximately 78% observed a single time. Together, the top ten hold over 1% of the sample. Sequencing used lymph node tissue, obtained after IRX-2 immunotherapy. The receptors originated from a human donor with breast cancer.

This clone was detected only once. This chain uses TRBV19 with TRBJ1-1; 7 positions match TRBD1. In germline, CDR1 is LNHDA, CDR2 SQIVND (reference sequence). V gave up 7 bases and J gave up 11 bases; unmatched junction bases: 10. This CDR3 is built from 12 residues. The chain's CDR3 is CASINRGRSAFF. The CDR3 nucleotides are TGTGCCAGTATAAACAGGGGAAGGTCGGCTTTCTTT.

The V call is TRBV15, the J call TRBJ1-5; 7 bases match TRBD1. J gave up 1 base and V 0 bases, and 6 bases lay outside the gene matches. The CDR3 covers 17 residues. Germline V gene sequence: CDR1 LNHNV, CDR2 YYDKDF (reference sequence). The CDR3 sequence is CATSRDGAGGSNQPQHF. CDR3 DNA: TGTGCCACCAGCAGAGATGGGGCAGGGGGAAGCAATCAGCCCCAGCATTTT. The full variable domain, with the rest looked up from reference TRBV15 and TRBJ1-5, is DAMVIQNPRYQVTQFGKPVTLSCSQTLNHNVMYWYQQKSSQAPKLLFHYYDKDFNNEADTPDNFQSRRPNTSFCFLDIRSPGLGDTAMYLCATSRDGAGGSNQPQHFGDGTRLSIL.

This clone was counted a single time. V is TRBV28 and J is TRBJ2-2; D unresolved. Trimming left V 2 bases short and J 1 base short, with 2 bases between. Germline V gene lookup returns CDR1 MDHEN and CDR2 SYDVKM. This CDR3 is 13 amino acids long. The CDR3 region is CASSLMNTGELFF. DNA for the CDR3: TGTGCCAGCAGTTTAATGAACACCGGGGAGCTGTTTTTT. The full variable domain, completed using reference TRBV28 and TRBJ2-2, is DVKVTQSSRYLVKRTGEKVFLECVQDMDHENMFWYRQDPGLGLRLIYFSYDVKMKEKGDIPEGYSVSREKKERFSLILESASTNQTSMYLCASSLMNTGELFFGEGSRLTVL.

As concerns this clone: A junction end diverges from the germline sequence, so it may reflect a read error. This chain links TRBV10-3 with TRBJ1-1; the D gene is possibly TRBD1 (6 bases). The CDR3 covers 15 residues. Germline V gene data show CDR1 as ENHRY and CDR2 as SYGVKD. CDR3 amino acids: CASSEHRVLDTEAFF. CDR3 bases: TGTGCCAGCAGTGAGCACAGGGTGCTGGACACTGAAGCTTTCTTT.

The chain combines TRBV1 with TRBJ2-3; TRBD2 is the table's D call, not checked against the DNA. TRBV1 is a pseudogene locus. The CDR3 has 16 residues. Written as DNA, the CDR3 is TGCGCCAGCAGCCTGCGCGGGGGGGCAAGCACAGATACGCAGTATTTT. It translates to CASSLRGGASTDTQYF.